What follows are 3 T cell receptor beta chains derived from one specimen sequenced in a study of blood T cells in healthy people across ages. A second roughly 6 to 11 cycle PCR used barcoded and J-beta primers. Each CDR3 protein is one row after TCRdb ran MiXCR on the 5' RACE reads. The sample contains 450,000 to 700,000 distinct CDR3 sequences, roughly 28% of which appear only once. The sequenced material came from blood. The source of these receptors is a woman between 65 and 79 years old in good health.

This clonotype was counted only a few times. As the CDR3 is not closed by the conserved phenylalanine or tryptophan, this likely results from a read error. The chain combines TRBV18 with TRBJ2-5; D is undetermined. With the DNA end fitting TRBJ2-7 better, the J assignment may be wrong. The CDR3 has 13 residues. The V gene's germline CDR1 is KGHSH and CDR2 LQKENI. CDR3 DNA sequence: TGTGCCAGCTCCCCTACCGACGGTACCGAGCAGTACCTC. The encoded protein is CASSPTDGTEQYL.

This chain uses TRBV7-7 with TRBJ2-7; 8 nucleotides align to TRBD1. Germline V gene lookup returns CDR1 SSHAT and CDR2 FNYEAQ (reference sequence). The CDR3 contains 13 residues. V was clipped by 5 bases and J by 5 bases; unmatched bases: 5. The CDR3 region is CASSRDRKDEQYF. DNA of the CDR3: TGTGCCAGCAGCCGGGACAGGAAGGACGAGCAGTACTTC. The full variable domain, its missing parts supplied by reference TRBV7-7 and TRBJ2-7, is GAGVSQSPRYKVTKRGQDVTLRCDPISSHATLYWYQQALGQGPEFLTYFNYEAQPDKSGLPSDRFSAERPEGSISTLTIQRTEQRDSAMYRCASSRDRKDEQYFGPGTRLTVT.

This clonotype was counted many times. The chain recombines TRBV29-1 with TRBJ1-1, with D unclear. The CDR3 contains 11 residues. V lost 2 bases and J lost 9, with 10 bases in between. Per germline, CDR1 SQVTM and CDR2 ANQGSEA. The CDR3 region has the DNA TGCAGCGTTGAATATTCGCAGAAAGCTTTCTTT. Its protein product is CSVEYSQKAFF.